This is a list of T cell receptor beta chains from one sample in a study of STAT5B mutations in CD4+ large granular lymphocyte leukemia. Method: immunoSEQ multiplex PCR; TCRdb's copy keeps in-frame clones and lacks some. Among around 34,000 clones listed, 85% were seen once. The source material was CD4+ T cells from blood buffy coats. All receptors derive from a human donor in good health. Each CDR3 is given with its conserved first and last residue. Each record gives: clone size, V gene, J gene, D gene, CDR3 protein, CDR3 DNA. D genes are given only for firm matches. Some rows mark clone size as missing; the rest say once, few, many or name a class of expanded clone.

size: -; V: TRBV5-1; J: TRBJ1-1; D: -; CDR3: CASSFEANTEAFF; DNA: TGCGCCAGCAGCTTTGAGGCGAACACTGAAGCTTTCTTT
size: -; V: TRBV5-4; J: TRBJ1-6; D: TRBD1; CDR3: CASSGDRANSPLHF; DNA: TGTGCCAGCAGCGGGGACAGGGCGAATTCACCCCTCCACTTT
size: -; V: TRBV18; J: TRBJ2-7; D: TRBD1; CDR3: CASSPGDRGDEQYF; DNA: TGTGCCAGCTCACCGGGGGACAGGGGCGACGAGCAGTACTTC
size: -; V: TRBV19; J: TRBJ2-1; D: TRBD2; CDR3: CASSKTSGNPNEQFF; DNA: TGTGCCAGTAGTAAGACTAGCGGGAATCCAAATGAGCAGTTCTTC
size: -; V: TRBV5-1; J: TRBJ2-1; D: TRBD1; CDR3: CASSRGGTGGDEQFF; DNA: TGCGCCAGCAGCCGGGGCGGGACAGGGGGCGATGAGCAGTTCTTC
size: -; V: TRBV6-6; J: TRBJ1-3; D: -; CDR3: CASSWDNSGNTIYF; DNA: TGTGCCAGCAGTTGGGACAACTCTGGAAACACCATATATTTT
size: -; V: TRBV2; J: TRBJ2-2; D: TRBD1; CDR3: CASSTDRYTGELFF; DNA: TGTGCCAGCAGCACGGACAGGTACACCGGGGAGCTGTTTTTT
size: once; V: TRBV9; J: TRBJ1-1; D: -; CDR3: CASSVTGEGTEAFF; DNA: TGTGCCAGCAGCGTAACGGGGGAAGGCACTGAAGCTTTCTTT
size: -; V: TRBV5-1; J: TRBJ2-3; D: TRBD2; CDR3: CASSLAKRGGSDTQYF; DNA: TGCGCCAGCAGCTTGGCCAAGCGGGGGGGCTCAGATACGCAGTATTTT
size: once; V: TRBV7-2; J: TRBJ2-1; D: TRBD2; CDR3: CASSLSRLAGGNEQFF; DNA: TGTGCCAGCAGCTTATCGAGGCTAGCGGGAGGCAATGAGCAGTTCTTC
size: once; V: TRBV6-5; J: TRBJ1-2; D: TRBD1; CDR3: CASSQTGAGGYTF; DNA: TGTGCCAGCAGCCAGACAGGGGCGGGTGGCTACACCTTC
size: -; V: TRBV7-7; J: TRBJ2-5; D: TRBD1; CDR3: CASSPTGTGETQYF; DNA: TGTGCTAGCAGCCCGACAGGGACCGGGGAGACCCAGTACTTC
size: once; V: TRBV7-3; J: TRBJ2-2; D: -; CDR3: CASSLASPGNTGELFF; DNA: TGTGCCAGCAGCTTAGCCAGCCCCGGGAACACCGGGGAGCTGTTTTTT
size: once; V: TRBV9; J: TRBJ2-3; D: TRBD2; CDR3: CASSVGLAGAEGDTQYF; DNA: TGTGCCAGCAGCGTAGGACTAGCGGGGGCTGAGGGAGATACGCAGTATTTT
size: -; V: TRBV7-2; J: TRBJ2-7; D: TRBD2; CDR3: CASSKPLAGGQQYF; DNA: TGTGCCAGCAGCAAACCCTTAGCGGGAGGTCAGCAGTACTTC
size: -; V: TRBV5-6; J: TRBJ1-2; D: -; CDR3: CASSLREGRGTYGYTF; DNA: TGTGCCAGCAGCTTGAGGGAGGGCAGAGGAACTTATGGCTACACCTTC
size: -; V: TRBV6-5; J: TRBJ1-5; D: -; CDR3: CASSYRGVDQPQHF; DNA: TGTGCCAGCAGTTACCGGGGTGTGGATCAGCCCCAGCATTTT
size: -; V: TRBV6-5; J: TRBJ2-3; D: -; CDR3: CASSYSSFSTDTQYF; DNA: TGTGCCAGCAGTTACTCGAGTTTCAGCACAGATACGCAGTATTTT
size: -; V: TRBV6-5; J: TRBJ2-5; D: -; CDR3: CASSYAGAPQETQYF; DNA: TGTGCCAGCAGTTACGCGGGGGCCCCCCAAGAGACCCAGTACTTC
size: once; V: TRBV5-1; J: TRBJ1-4; D: TRBD1; CDR3: CASRRDRGLTNEKLFF; DNA: TGCGCCAGCAGAAGGGACAGGGGATTAACTAATGAAAAACTGTTTTTT
size: -; V: TRBV2; J: TRBJ2-2; D: TRBD2; CDR3: CASSVPAGATGELFF; DNA: TGTGCCAGCAGTGTTCCAGCGGGGGCTACCGGGGAGCTGTTTTTT
size: -; V: TRBV11-1; J: TRBJ2-3; D: -; CDR3: CASSWGDDTQYF; DNA: TGTGCCAGCAGCTGGGGGGATGATACGCAGTATTTT
size: few; V: TRBV10-1; J: TRBJ1-2; D: TRBD1; CDR3: CASSGTGGGYTF; DNA: TGCGCCAGCAGCGGGACAGGGGGCGGCTACACCTTC